This TCR beta chain appears in the sequencing data of a study of T cell responses to AZD1222 COVID-19 vaccine. Overall study context: Doses given second, at about 4 or about 12 weeks, were pooled. Notes on the study in general: At baseline, just a handful of AZD1222 recipients tested seropositive. With dominance at 160-218 and 743-854, vaccine-associated CD4 TCRs spanned spike.

The germline V gene has CDR1 LNHDA and CDR2 SQIVND (reference sequence). Trimming cost V 1 base and J 0 bases, with 12 bases left between them. This CDR3 has 16 amino acids. The protocol was immunoSEQ multiplex PCR, while the TCRdb copy is restricted to in-frame clones and leaves out a portion. The sample consists of approximately 73,000 clones, roughly four fifths of them appearing once. With respect to this clone: The antigen remains unidentified.

The material sequenced was peripheral blood, taken on day 0 of AZD1222 vaccination. This TCR was recovered from an adult in good health. This rearrangement joins TRBV19 to TRBJ1-2, with D maybe TRBD1 (5 bases). The CDR3: CASSIAARAANYGYTF. The DNA for the CDR3 is TGTGCCAGTAGTATAGCCGCCAGGGCGGCTAACTATGGCTACACCTTC.